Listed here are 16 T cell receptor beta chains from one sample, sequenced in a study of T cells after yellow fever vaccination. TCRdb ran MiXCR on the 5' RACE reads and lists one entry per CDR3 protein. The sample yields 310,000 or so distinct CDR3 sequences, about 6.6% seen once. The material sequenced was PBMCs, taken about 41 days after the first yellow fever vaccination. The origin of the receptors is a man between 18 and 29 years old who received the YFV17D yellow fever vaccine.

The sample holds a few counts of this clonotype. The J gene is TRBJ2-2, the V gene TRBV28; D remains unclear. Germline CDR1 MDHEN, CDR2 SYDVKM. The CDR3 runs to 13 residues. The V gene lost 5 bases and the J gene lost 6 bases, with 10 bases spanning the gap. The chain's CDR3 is CASSVDSPGELFF. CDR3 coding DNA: TGTGCCAGCAGTGTAGACTCGCCCGGGGAGCTGTTTTTT.

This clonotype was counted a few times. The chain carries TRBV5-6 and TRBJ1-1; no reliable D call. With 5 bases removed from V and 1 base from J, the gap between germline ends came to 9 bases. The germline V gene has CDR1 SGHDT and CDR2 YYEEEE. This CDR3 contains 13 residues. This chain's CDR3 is CASRIIANTEAFF. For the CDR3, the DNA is TGTGCCAGCAGAATTATAGCGAACACTGAAGCTTTCTTT.

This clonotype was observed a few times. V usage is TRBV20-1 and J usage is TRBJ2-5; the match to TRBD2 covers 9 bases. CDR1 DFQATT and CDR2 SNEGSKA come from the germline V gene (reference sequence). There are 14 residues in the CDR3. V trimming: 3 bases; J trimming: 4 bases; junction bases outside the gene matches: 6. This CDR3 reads CSARVAGVRETQYF. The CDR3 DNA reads TGCAGTGCTAGGGTAGCGGGGGTGAGAGAGACCCAGTACTTC.

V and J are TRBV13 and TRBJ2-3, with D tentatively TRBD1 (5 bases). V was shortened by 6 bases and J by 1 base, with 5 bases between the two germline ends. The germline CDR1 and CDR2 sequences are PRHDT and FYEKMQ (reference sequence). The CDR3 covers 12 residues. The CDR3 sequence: CASRQGTDTQYF. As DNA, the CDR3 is TGTGCCAGCAGACAGGGCACAGATACGCAGTATTTT. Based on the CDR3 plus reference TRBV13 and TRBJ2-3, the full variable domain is AAGVIQSPRHLIKEKRETATLKCYPIPRHDTVYWYQQGPGQDPQFLISFYEKMQSDKGSIPDRFSAQQFSDYHSELNMSSLELGDSALYFCASRQGTDTQYFGPGTRLTVL.

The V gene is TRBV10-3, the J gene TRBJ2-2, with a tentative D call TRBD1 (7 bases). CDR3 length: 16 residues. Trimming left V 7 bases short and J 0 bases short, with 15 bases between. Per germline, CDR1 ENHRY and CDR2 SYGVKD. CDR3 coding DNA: TGTGCCATCACCGCGGGGACAGATACGAACACCGGGGAGCTGTTTTTT. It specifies CAITAGTDTNTGELFF.

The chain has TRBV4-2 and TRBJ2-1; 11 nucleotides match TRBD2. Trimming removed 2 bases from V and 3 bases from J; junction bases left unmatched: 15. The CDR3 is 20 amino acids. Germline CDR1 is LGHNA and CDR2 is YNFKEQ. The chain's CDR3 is CASSQCIWGLAGGSYNEQFF. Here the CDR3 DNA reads TGTGCCAGCAGCCAATGCATATGGGGGCTAGCGGGGGGCAGCTACAATGAGCAGTTCTTC.

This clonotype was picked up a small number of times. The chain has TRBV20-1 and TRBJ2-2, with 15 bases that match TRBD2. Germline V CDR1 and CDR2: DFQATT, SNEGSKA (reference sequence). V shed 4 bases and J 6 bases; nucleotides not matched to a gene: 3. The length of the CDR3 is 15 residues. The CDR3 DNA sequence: TGCAGTGCTAAGGGACTAGCGGGGGGTTCCGGGGAGCTGTTTTTT. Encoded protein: CSAKGLAGGSGELFF.

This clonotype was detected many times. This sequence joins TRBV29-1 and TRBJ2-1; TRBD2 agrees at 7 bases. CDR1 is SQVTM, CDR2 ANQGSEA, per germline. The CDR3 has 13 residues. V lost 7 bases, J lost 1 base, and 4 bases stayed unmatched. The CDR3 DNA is TGCAGCGCCCTCGGGGGGTCCTACAATGAGCAGTTCTTC. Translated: CSALGGSYNEQFF.

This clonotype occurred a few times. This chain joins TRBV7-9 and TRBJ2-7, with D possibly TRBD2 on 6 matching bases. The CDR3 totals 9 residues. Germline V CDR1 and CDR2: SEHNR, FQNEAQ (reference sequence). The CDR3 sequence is CAGGYEQYF. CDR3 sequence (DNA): TGTGCGGGGGGCTACGAGCAGTACTTC.

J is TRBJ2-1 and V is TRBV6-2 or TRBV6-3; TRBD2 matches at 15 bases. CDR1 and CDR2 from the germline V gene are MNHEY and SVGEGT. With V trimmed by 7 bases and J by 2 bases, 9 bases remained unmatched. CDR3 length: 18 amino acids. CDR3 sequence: CASTVSGLAGGPYNEQFF. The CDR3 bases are TGTGCCAGCACCGTGTCGGGACTAGCGGGGGGCCCCTACAATGAGCAGTTCTTC.

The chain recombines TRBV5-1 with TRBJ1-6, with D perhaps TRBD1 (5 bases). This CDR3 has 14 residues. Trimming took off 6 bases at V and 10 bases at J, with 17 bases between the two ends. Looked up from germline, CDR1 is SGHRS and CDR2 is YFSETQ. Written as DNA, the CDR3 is TGCGCCAGCAACCGGGGCCGAGAAGAATCACCCCTCCACTTT. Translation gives CASNRGREESPLHF.

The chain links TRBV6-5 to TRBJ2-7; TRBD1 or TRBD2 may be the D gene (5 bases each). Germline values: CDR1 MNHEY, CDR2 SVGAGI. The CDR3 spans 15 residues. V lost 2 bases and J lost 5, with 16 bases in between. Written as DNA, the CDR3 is TGTGCCAGCAGTTACGCGGGCAGGGACGGTGACGAGCAGTACTTC. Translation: CASSYAGRDGDEQYF.

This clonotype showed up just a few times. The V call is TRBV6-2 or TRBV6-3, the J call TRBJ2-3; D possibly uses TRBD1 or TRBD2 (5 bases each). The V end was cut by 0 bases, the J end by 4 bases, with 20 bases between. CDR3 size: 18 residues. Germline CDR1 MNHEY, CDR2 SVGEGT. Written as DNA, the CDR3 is TGTGCCAGCAGTTACTCGATACAAGGGACCCTCAGGTCAGATACGCAGTATTTT. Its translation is CASSYSIQGTLRSDTQYF.

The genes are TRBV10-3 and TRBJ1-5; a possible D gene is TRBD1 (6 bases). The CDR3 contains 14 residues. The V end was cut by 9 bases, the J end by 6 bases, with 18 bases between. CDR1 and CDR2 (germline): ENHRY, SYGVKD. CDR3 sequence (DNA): TGTGCCATTGGGGGGCTGTCCCCAGGTCAGCCCCAGCATTTT. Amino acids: CAIGGLSPGQPQHF.

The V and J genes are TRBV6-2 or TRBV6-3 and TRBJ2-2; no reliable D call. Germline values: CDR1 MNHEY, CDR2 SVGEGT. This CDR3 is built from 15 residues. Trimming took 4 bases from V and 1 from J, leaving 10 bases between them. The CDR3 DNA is TGTGCCAGCAGTTTTTTGGTACAGAACACCGGGGAGCTGTTTTTT. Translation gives CASSFLVQNTGELFF.

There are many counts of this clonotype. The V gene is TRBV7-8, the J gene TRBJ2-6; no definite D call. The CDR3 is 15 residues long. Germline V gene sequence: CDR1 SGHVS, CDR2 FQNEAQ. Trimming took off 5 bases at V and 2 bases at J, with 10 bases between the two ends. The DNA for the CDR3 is TGTGCCAGCAGCCCCCCAACCGCTGGGGCCAACGTCCTGACTTTC. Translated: CASSPPTAGANVLTF.